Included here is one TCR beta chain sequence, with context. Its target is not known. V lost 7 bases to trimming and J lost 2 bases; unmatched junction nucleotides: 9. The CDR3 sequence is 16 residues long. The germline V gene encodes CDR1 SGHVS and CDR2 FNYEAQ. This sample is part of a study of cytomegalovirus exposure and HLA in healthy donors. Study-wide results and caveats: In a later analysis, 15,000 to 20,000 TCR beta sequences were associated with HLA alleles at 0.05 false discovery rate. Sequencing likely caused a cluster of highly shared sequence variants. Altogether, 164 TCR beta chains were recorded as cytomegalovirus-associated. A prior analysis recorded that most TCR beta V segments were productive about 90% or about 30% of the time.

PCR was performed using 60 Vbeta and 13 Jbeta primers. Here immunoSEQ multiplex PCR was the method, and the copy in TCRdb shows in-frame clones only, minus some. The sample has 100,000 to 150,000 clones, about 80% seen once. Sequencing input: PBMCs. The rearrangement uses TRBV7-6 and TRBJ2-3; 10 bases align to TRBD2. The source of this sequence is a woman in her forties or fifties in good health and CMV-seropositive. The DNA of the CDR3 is TGTGCCAGCACCCTAGGGAGCGGGGGGGCCACAGATACGCAGTATTTT. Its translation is CASTLGSGGATDTQYF.